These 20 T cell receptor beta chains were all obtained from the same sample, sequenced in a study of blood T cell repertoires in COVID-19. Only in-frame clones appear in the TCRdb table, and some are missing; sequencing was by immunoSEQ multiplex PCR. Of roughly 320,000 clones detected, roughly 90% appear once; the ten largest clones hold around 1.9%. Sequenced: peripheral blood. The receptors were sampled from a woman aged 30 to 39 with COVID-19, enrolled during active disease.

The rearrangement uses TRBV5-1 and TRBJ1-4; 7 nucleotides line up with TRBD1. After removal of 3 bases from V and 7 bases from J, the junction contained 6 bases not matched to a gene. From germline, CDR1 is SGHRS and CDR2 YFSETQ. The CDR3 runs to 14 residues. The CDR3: CASSSSGGSEKLFF. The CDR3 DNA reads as TGCGCCAGCAGCTCCTCAGGGGGGAGTGAAAAACTGTTTTTT.

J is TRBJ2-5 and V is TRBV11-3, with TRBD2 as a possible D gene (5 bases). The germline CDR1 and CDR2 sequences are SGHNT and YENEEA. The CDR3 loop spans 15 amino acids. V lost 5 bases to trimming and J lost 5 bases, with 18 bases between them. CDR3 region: CASSPGAGEEETQYF. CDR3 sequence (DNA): TGTGCCAGCAGCCCCGGTGCGGGTGAGGAGGAGACCCAGTACTTC. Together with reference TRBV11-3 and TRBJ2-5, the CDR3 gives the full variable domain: EAGVVQSPRYKIIEKKQPVAFWCNPISGHNTLYWYLQNLGQGPELLIRYENEEAVDDSQLPKDRFSAERLKGVDSTLKIQPAELGDSAVYLCASSPGAGEEETQYFGPGTRLLVL.

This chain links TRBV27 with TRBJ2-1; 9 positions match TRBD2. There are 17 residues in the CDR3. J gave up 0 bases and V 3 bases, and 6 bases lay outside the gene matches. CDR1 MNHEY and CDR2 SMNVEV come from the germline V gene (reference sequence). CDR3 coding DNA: TGTGCCAGCAGTTTTGTAGCGGGGGAGAGCTCCTACAATGAGCAGTTCTTC. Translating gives CASSFVAGESSYNEQFF.

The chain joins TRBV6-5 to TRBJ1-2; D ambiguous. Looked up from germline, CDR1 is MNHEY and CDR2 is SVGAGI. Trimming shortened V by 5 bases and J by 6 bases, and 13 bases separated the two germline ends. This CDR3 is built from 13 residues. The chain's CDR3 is CASSLRTGNGYTF. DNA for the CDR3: TGTGCCAGCAGTCTGCGGACGGGGAATGGCTACACCTTC.

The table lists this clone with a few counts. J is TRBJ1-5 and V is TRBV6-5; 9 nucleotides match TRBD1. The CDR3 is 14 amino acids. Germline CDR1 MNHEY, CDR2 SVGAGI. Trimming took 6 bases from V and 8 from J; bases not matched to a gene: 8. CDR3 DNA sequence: TGTGCCAGCAGGCAAACAGGGGGCAGCGAGCCCCAGCATTTT. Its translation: CASRQTGGSEPQHF.

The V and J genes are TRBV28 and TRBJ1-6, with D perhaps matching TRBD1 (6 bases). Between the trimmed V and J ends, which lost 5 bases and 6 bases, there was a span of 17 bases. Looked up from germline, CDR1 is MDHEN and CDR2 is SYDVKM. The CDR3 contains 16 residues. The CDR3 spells CASSPDSRLANSPLHF. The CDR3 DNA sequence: TGTGCCAGCAGTCCGGACAGTAGATTAGCTAATTCACCCCTCCACTTT. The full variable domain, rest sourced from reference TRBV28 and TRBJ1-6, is DVKVTQSSRYLVKRTGEKVFLECVQDMDHENMFWYRQDPGLGLRLIYFSYDVKMKEKGDIPEGYSVSREKKERFSLILESASTNQTSMYLCASSPDSRLANSPLHFGNGTRLTVT.

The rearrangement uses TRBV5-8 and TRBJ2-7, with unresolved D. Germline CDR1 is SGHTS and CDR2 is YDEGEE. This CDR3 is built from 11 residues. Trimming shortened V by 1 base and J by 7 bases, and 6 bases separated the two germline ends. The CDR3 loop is CASSLYGEQYV. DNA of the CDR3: TGTGCCAGCAGCTTGTACGGGGAGCAGTACGTC.

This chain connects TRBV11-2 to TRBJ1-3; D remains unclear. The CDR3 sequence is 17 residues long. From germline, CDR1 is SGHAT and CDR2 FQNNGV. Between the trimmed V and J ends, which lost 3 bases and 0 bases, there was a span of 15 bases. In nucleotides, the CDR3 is TGTGCCAGCAGCTTGTTGAAGAGGGTCTACTCTGGAAACACCATATATTTT. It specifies CASSLLKRVYSGNTIYF.

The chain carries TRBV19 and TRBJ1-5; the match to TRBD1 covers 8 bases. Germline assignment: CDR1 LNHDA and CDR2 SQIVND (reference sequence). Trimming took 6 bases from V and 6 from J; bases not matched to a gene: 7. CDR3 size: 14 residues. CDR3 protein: CASRPTGVSQPQHF. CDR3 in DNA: TGTGCCAGTAGACCGACAGGGGTAAGTCAGCCCCAGCATTTT.

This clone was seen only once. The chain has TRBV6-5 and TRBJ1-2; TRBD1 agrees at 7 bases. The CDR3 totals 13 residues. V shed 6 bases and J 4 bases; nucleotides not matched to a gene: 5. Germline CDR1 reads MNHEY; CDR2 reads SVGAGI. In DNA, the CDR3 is TGTGCCAGCAGCCTAGGGGGCATCTATGGCTACACCTTC. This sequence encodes CASSLGGIYGYTF.

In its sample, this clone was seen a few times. The CDR3 loop is CASRGGWNTEAFF. CDR3 bases: TGTGCCAGCAGGGGGGGGTGGAACACTGAAGCTTTCTTT. J is TRBJ1-1 and V is TRBV12-3 or TRBV12-4; D perhaps matches TRBD1 (5 bases). V dropped 6 bases and J dropped 1 base, with 9 bases sitting between them. The CDR3 spans 13 residues.

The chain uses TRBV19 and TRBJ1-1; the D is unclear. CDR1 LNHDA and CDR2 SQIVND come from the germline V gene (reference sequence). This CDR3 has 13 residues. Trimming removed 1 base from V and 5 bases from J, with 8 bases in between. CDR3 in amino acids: CASSIGLGTEAFF. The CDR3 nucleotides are TGTGCCAGTAGTATAGGGCTAGGAACTGAAGCTTTCTTT.

The CDR3 reads CASSLDRGRSHGGNTIYF. CDR3 coding DNA: TGTGCCAGCAGTCTAGACAGGGGGCGTTCTCACGGTGGAAACACCATATATTTT. The chain recombines TRBV6-6 with TRBJ1-3; 10 positions agree with TRBD1. V lost 5 bases and J lost 3; bases outside the gene matches: 13. Germline V gene lookup returns CDR1 MNHNY and CDR2 SVGAGI (reference sequence). The CDR3 loop spans 18 amino acids.

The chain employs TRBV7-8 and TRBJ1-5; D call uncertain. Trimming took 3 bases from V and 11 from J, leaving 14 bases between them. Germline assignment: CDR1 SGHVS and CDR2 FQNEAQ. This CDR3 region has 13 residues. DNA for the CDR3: TGTGCCAGCAGCTTTACGGGGATGGCGGCCCAGCATTTT. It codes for CASSFTGMAAQHF.

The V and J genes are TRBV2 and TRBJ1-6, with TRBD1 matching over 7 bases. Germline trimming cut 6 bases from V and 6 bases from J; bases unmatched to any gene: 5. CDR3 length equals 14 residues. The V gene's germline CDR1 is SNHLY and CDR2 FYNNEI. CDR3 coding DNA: TGTGCCAGCAGGGGGACAGCACTTAATTCACCCCTCCACTTT. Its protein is CASRGTALNSPLHF.

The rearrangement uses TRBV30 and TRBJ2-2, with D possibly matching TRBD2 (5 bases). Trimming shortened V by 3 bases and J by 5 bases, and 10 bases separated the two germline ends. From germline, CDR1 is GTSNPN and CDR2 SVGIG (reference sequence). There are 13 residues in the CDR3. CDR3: CAWSDEGTGELFF. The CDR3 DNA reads TGTGCCTGGAGCGACGAGGGAACCGGGGAGCTGTTTTTT.

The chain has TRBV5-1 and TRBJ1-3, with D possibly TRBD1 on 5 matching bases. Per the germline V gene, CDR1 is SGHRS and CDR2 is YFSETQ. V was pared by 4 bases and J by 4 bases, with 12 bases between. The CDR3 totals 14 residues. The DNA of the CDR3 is TGCGCCAGCAGCCAAGGGGCTGTGGGAAACACCATATATTTT. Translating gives CASSQGAVGNTIYF.

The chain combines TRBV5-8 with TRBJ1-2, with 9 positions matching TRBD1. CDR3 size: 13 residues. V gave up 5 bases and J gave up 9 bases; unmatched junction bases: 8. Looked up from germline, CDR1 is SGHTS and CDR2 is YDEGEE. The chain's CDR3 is CASRRTGVRSYTF. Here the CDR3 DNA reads TGTGCCAGCAGGCGGACAGGGGTTAGGAGCTACACCTTC.

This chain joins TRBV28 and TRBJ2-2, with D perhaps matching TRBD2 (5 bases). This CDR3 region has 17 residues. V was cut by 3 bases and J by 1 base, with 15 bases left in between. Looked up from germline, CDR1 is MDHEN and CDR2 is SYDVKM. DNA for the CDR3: TGTGCCAGCAGTTTCATCCGCCGGGGAAAGAACACCGGGGAGCTGTTTTTT. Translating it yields CASSFIRRGKNTGELFF.

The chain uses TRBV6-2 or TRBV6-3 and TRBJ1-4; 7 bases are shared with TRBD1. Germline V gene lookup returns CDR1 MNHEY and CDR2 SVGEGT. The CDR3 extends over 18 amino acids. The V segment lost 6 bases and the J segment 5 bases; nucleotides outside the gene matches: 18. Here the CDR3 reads CASSPIARDRFQNEKLFF. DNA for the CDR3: TGTGCCAGCAGCCCCATCGCCCGGGACAGATTTCAGAATGAAAAACTGTTTTTT.